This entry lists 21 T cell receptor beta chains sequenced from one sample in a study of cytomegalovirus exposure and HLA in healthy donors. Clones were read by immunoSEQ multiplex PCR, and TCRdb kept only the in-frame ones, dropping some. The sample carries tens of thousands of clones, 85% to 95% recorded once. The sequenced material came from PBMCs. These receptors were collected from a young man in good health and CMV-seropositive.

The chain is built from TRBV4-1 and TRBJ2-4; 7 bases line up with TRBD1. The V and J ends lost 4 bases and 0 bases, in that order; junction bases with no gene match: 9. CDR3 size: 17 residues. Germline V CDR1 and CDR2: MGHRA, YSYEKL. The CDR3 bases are TGCGCCAGCAGCCCCCCTAAGGGGGCTTTAGCCAAAAACATTCAGTACTTC. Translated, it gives CASSPPKGALAKNIQYF.

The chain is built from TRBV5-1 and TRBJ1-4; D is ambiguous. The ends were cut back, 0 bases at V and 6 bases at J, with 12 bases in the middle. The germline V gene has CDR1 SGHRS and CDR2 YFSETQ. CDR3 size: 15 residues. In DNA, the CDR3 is TGCGCCAGCAGCTTGGGCCGAAACCGGTATGAAAAACTGTTTTTT. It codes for CASSLGRNRYEKLFF. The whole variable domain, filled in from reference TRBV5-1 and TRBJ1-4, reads KAGVTQTPRYLIKTRGQQVTLSCSPISGHRSVSWYQQTPGQGLQFLFEYFSETQRNKGNFPGRFSGRQFSNSRSEMNVSTLELGDSALYLCASSLGRNRYEKLFFGSGTQLSVL.

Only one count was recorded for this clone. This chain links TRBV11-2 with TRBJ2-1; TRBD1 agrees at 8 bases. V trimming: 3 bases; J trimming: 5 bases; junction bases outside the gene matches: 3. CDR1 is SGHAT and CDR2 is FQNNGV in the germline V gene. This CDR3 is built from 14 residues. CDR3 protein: CASSFATGDNEQFF. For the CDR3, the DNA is TGTGCCAGCAGCTTTGCGACAGGGGACAATGAGCAGTTCTTC.

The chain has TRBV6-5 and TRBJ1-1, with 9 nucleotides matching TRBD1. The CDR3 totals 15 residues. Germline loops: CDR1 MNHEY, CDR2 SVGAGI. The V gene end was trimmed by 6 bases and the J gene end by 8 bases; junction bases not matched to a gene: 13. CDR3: CASRRGGQGSYEAFF. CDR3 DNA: TGTGCCAGCAGACGGGGGGGACAGGGCAGTTACGAAGCTTTCTTT.

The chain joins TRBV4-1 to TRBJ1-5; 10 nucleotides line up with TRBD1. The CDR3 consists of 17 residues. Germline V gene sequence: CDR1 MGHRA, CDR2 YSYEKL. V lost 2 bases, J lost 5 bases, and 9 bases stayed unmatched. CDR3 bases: TGCGCCAGCAGCCAATATAAGGGACAGGGGTACGATCAGCCCCAGCATTTT. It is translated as CASSQYKGQGYDQPQHF.

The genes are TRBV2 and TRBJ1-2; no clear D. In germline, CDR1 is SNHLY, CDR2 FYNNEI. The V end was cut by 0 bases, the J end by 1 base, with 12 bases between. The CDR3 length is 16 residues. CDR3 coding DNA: TGTGCCAGCAGTGAAGCCCTGCAACTCTATAACTATGGCTACACCTTC. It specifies CASSEALQLYNYGYTF.

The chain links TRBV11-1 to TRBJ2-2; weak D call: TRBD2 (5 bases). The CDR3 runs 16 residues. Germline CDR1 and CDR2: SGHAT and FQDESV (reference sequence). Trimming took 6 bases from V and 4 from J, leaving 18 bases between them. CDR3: CASRKEVGQSTGELFF. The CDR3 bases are TGTGCCAGCAGAAAGGAGGTGGGCCAGAGCACCGGGGAGCTGTTTTTT.

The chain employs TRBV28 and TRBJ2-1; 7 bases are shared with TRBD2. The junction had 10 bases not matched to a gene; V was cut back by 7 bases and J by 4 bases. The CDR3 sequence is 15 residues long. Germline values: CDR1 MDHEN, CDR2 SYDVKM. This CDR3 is CASTGLGPFYNEQFF. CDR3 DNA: TGTGCCAGCACCGGACTAGGACCATTTTACAATGAGCAGTTCTTC.

The CDR3 coding sequence is TGTGCCAGCAGCTCAAGACTCGGGTCCCCAAGGGAGACCCAGTACTTC. As protein: CASSSRLGSPRETQYF. This chain links TRBV7-9 with TRBJ2-5; no clear D. This CDR3 comprises 16 residues. The V gene's germline CDR1 is SEHNR and CDR2 FQNEAQ (reference sequence). V shed 4 bases and J shed 5 bases, with 20 bases lying between them.

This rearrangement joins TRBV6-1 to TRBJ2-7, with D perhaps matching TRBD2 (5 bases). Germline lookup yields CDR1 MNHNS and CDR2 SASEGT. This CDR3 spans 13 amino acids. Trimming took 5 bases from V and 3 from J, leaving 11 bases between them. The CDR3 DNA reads TGTGCCAGCAGTAGAGGACTCTACTACGAGCAGTACTTC. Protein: CASSRGLYYEQYF.

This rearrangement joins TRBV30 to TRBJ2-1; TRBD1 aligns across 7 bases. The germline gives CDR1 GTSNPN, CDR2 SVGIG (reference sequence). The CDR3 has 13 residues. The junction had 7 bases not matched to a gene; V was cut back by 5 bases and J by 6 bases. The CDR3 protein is CAWAGTVFNEQFF. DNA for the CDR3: TGTGCCTGGGCCGGGACAGTCTTCAATGAGCAGTTCTTC.

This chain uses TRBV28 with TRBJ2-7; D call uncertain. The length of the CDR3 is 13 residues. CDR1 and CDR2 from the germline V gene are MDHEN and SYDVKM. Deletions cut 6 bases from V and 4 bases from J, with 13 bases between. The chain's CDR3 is CASSPDPTYEQYF. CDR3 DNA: TGTGCCAGCAGCCCCGACCCGACTTACGAGCAGTACTTC.

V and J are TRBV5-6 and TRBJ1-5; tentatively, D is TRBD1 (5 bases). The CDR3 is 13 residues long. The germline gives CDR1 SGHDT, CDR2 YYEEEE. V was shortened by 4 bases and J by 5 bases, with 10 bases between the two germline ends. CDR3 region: CASSADRDQPQHF. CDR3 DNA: TGTGCCAGCAGCGCCGACAGAGATCAGCCCCAGCATTTT.

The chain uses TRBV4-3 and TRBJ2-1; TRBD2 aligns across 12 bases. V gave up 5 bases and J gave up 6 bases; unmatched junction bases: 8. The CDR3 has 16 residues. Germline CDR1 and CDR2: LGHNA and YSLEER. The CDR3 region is CASSAPRLAGANEQFF. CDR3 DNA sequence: TGCGCCAGCAGCGCACCCAGACTAGCGGGAGCCAATGAGCAGTTCTTC.

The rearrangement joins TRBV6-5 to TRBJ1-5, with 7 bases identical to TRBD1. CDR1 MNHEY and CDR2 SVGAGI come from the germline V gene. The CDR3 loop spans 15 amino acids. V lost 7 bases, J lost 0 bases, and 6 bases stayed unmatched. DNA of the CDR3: TGTGCCAGCAACCCGGACAGGAATAGCAATCAGCCCCAGCATTTT. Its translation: CASNPDRNSNQPQHF.

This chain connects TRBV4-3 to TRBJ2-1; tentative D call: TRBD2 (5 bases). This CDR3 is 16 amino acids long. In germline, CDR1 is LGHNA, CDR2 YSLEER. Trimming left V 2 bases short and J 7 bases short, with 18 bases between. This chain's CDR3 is CASSQSTTSLENEQFF. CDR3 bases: TGCGCCAGCAGCCAATCTACAACGTCACTAGAAAATGAGCAGTTCTTC.

The CDR3 region is CASSPRTGAGELFF. The CDR3 DNA reads as TGCGCCAGCAGTCCTCGGACAGGGGCCGGGGAGCTGTTTTTT. This chain connects TRBV23-1 to TRBJ2-2; 9 bases map to TRBD1. TRBV23-1 is given ORF status, its function remaining uncertain. V shed 4 bases, J shed 6 bases, and the junction held 3 bases outside the gene matches. The CDR3 length is 14 residues.

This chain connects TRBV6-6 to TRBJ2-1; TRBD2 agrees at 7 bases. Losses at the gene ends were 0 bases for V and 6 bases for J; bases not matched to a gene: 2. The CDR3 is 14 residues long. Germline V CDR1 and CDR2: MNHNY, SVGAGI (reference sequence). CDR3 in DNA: TGTGCCAGCAGTTACTCGTTAGCGGGCAATGAGCAGTTCTTC. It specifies CASSYSLAGNEQFF.

The CDR3 sequence is CASSAAVAGANYGYTF. In DNA, the CDR3 is TGTGCCAGCAGTGCCGCAGTGGCAGGGGCTAACTATGGCTACACCTTC. V usage is TRBV6-1 and J usage is TRBJ1-2; D possibly corresponds to TRBD1 (6 bases). The CDR3 is 16 amino acids. Deletions cut 4 bases from V and 0 bases from J, with 15 bases between. Germline assignment: CDR1 MNHNS and CDR2 SASEGT.

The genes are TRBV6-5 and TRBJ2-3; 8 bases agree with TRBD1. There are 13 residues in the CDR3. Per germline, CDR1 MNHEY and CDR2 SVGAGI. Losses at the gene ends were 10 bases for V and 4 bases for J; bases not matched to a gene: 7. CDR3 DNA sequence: TGTGCCACCCGGACAGGGAACGCAGATACGCAGTATTTT. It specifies CATRTGNADTQYF.

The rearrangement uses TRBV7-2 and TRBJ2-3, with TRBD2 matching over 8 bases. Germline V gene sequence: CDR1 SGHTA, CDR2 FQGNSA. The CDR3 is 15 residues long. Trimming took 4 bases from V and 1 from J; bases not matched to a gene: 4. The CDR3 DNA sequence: TGTGCCAGCAGCTCCGGACTAGCTGGCACAGATACGCAGTATTTT. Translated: CASSSGLAGTDTQYF.